A single sample is the source of the 22 T cell receptor beta chains below, sequenced in a study of T cell responses to AZD1222 COVID-19 vaccine. Sequenced by immunoSEQ multiplex PCR; TCRdb stores in-frame clones only, minus some. The table records 90,000 to 100,000 clones, almost 90% of them present only once. The sequenced sample was peripheral blood, obtained 28 days after the second AZD1222 dose. These TCRs come from an adult who received the AZD1222 COVID-19 vaccine.

The chain links TRBV6-5 to TRBJ1-2, with D unclear. Trimming stripped 7 bases from V and 3 bases from J, with 9 bases between. Germline CDR1 and CDR2: MNHEY and SVGAGI. CDR3 size: 12 residues. The CDR3 loop reads CASTNGDYGYTF. DNA for the CDR3: TGTGCCAGCACAAACGGGGACTATGGCTACACCTTC.

This clone was found once. The CDR3 sequence is CASSPGTGGGYTF. The DNA for the CDR3 is TGCGCCAGCAGCCCCGGGACAGGAGGAGGCTACACCTTC. The V gene is TRBV5-1, the J gene TRBJ1-2, with 8 nucleotides matching TRBD1. The trim removed 4 bases at V and 8 bases at J, leaving 7 bases unmatched. CDR3 length equals 13 residues. The germline CDR1 and CDR2 sequences are SGHRS and YFSETQ.

The chain employs TRBV19 and TRBJ1-1; D ambiguous. Germline V CDR1 and CDR2: LNHDA, SQIVND (reference sequence). The V end lost 3 bases, the J end lost 4 bases, and 15 bases lay between the germline ends. The CDR3 extends over 15 amino acids. CDR3 in amino acids: CASSITSVRPTEAFF. In DNA, the CDR3 is TGTGCCAGTAGTATTACGTCCGTTAGGCCCACTGAAGCTTTCTTT.

This clone was seen just once. This chain uses TRBV3-1 (or the pseudogene TRBV3-2) with TRBJ2-5, with unresolved D. Germline values: CDR1 LGHDT, CDR2 YNNKEL (reference sequence). The length of the CDR3 is 15 residues. V was shortened by 0 bases and J by 9 bases, with 17 bases between the two germline ends. DNA of the CDR3: TGTGCCAGCAGCCAAGACTCAGGAGCCAGAGGTGCCCAGTACTTC. It translates to CASSQDSGARGAQYF.

The chain joins TRBV3-1 (or the pseudogene TRBV3-2) to TRBJ1-4; 8 positions match TRBD1. The CDR3 has 14 amino acids. The V gene's germline CDR1 is LGHDT and CDR2 YNNKEL (reference sequence). The J segment lost 8 bases and the V segment lost 8 bases, leaving 10 bases of the junction unmatched. CDR3 sequence (DNA): TGTGCCAGCGGCCGCGGAGACAGGGGCGAAAAACTGTTTTTT. As protein: CASGRGDRGEKLFF.

The V call is TRBV2, the J call TRBJ1-6; 10 bases are a match to TRBD1. V shed 8 bases, J shed 5 bases, and the junction held 9 bases outside the gene matches. The CDR3 is 16 residues long. Germline V gives CDR1 SNHLY, CDR2 FYNNEI. The CDR3, as DNA: TGTGCCAGCCTTAAAGACAGGGGGCTTGATAATTCACCCCTCCACTTT. It translates to CASLKDRGLDNSPLHF.

This clone was seen once. The chain joins TRBV27 to TRBJ1-3; D not certain. The length of the CDR3 is 12 residues. Trimming took off 2 bases at V and 4 bases at J, with 3 bases between the two ends. Germline V gene data show CDR1 as MNHEY and CDR2 as SMNVEV (reference sequence). CDR3 sequence reads: CASSLDGNTIYF. The DNA of the CDR3 is TGTGCCAGCAGTTTAGACGGAAACACCATATATTTT.

The sample holds a few counts of this clone. CDR3 sequence: CASSPSAVLTDTQYF. CDR3 coding DNA: TGTGCCAGCTCACCGAGCGCGGTACTCACAGATACGCAGTATTTT. This rearrangement joins TRBV18 to TRBJ2-3; D gene uncertain. The germline V and J ends were trimmed by 3 bases and 2 bases, with 12 bases remaining between them. The CDR3 totals 15 residues. CDR1 is KGHSH and CDR2 is LQKENI in the germline V gene.

This clone has just one count. This chain links TRBV9 with TRBJ1-2; D unclear. Germline lookup yields CDR1 SGDLS and CDR2 YYNGEE. V was cut by 4 bases and J by 0 bases, with 16 bases left in between. The CDR3 is 16 amino acids. CDR3 amino acids: CASSPHRSISNYGYTF. The CDR3 region has the DNA TGTGCCAGCAGCCCGCATAGGAGCATCTCTAACTATGGCTACACCTTC. The full variable domain, rest sourced from reference TRBV9 and TRBJ1-2, is DSGVTQTPKHLITATGQRVTLRCSPRSGDLSVYWYQQSLDQGLQFLIQYYNGEERAKGNILERFSAQQFPDLHSELNLSSLELGDSALYFCASSPHRSISNYGYTFGSGTRLTVV.

This clone was recorded a few times. This chain joins TRBV5-1 and TRBJ1-6; 8 bases align to TRBD1. This CDR3 comprises 16 residues. The V and J ends lost 5 bases and 8 bases, in that order; junction bases with no gene match: 12. Germline CDR1 reads SGHRS; CDR2 reads YFSETQ. For the CDR3, the DNA is TGCGCCAGCAGTTCTTCCCCAGGGGGCGCAGATTCACCCCTCCACTTT. Protein: CASSSSPGGADSPLHF.

This chain uses TRBV19 with TRBJ1-1, with a possible D match to TRBD1 (5 bases). CDR3 size: 13 residues. The V end was cut by 3 bases, the J end by 3 bases, with 8 bases between. Germline CDR1 and CDR2: LNHDA and SQIVND (reference sequence). CDR3 sequence: CASSMQGDTEAFF. The CDR3, as DNA: TGTGCCAGTAGTATGCAGGGCGACACTGAAGCTTTCTTT. Filled out from reference TRBV19 and TRBJ1-1, the complete variable domain reads DGGITQSPKYLFRKEGQNVTLSCEQNLNHDAMYWYRQDPGQGLRLIYYSQIVNDFQKGDIAEGYSVSREKKESFPLTVTSAQKNPTAFYLCASSMQGDTEAFFGQGTRLTVV.

This CDR3 is CASSWEGGLGQPQHF. The CDR3 nucleotides read TGTGCCAGCAGTTGGGAGGGAGGGCTTGGTCAGCCCCAGCATTTT. The chain employs TRBV6-2 or TRBV6-3 and TRBJ1-5; no clear D. Trimming cost V 4 bases and J 6 bases, with 16 bases left between them. The CDR3 runs to 15 residues. Germline V gives CDR1 MNHEY, CDR2 SVGEGT.

The chain couples TRBV28 to TRBJ1-2; TRBD1 is a possible D gene (5 bases). Trimming took off 5 bases at V and 4 bases at J, with 17 bases between the two ends. This CDR3 contains 15 residues. CDR1 and CDR2 from the germline V gene are MDHEN and SYDVKM. CDR3 residues: CASSLPSSTGYGYTF. The CDR3 DNA sequence: TGTGCCAGCAGTCTGCCCAGTAGCACAGGCTATGGCTACACCTTC.

This chain joins TRBV6-5 and TRBJ2-7; TRBD2 matches 13 bases. Trimming cost V 6 bases and J 1 base; bases outside gene matches: 3. Per the germline V gene, CDR1 is MNHEY and CDR2 is SVGAGI. This CDR3 comprises 15 residues. CDR3 region: CASRQGLAGSYEQYF. The CDR3 nucleotides are TGTGCCAGCAGACAGGGACTAGCGGGATCCTACGAGCAGTACTTC.

This rearrangement joins TRBV6-5 to TRBJ1-1, with D uncertain. With 0 bases removed from V and 7 bases from J, the gap between germline ends came to 9 bases. Germline-derived CDR1 and CDR2 are MNHEY and SVGAGI. The CDR3 totals 13 residues. The CDR3 nucleotides read TGTGCCAGCAGTTACTCAGGGCAGAGTGAAGCTTTCTTT. This encodes CASSYSGQSEAFF.

The genes are TRBV30 and TRBJ2-2; D gene uncertain. Trimming removed 5 bases at V and 7 bases at J, with 8 bases between. The CDR3 loop spans 11 amino acids. CDR1 is GTSNPN, CDR2 SVGIG, per germline (reference sequence). CDR3 nucleotides: TGTGCCTGGGGCCTCGGCGGGGAGCTGTTTTTT. It specifies CAWGLGGELFF. Supplemented by reference TRBV30 and TRBJ2-2, the full variable domain reads SQTIHQWPATLVQPVGSPLSLECTVEGTSNPNLYWYRQAAGRGLQLLFYSVGIGQISSEVPQNLSASRPQDRQFILSSKKLLLSDSGFYLCAWGLGGELFFGEGSRLTVL.

This clone was observed a few times. The V and J genes are TRBV5-1 and TRBJ2-5; D not certain. Germline CDR1 reads SGHRS; CDR2 reads YFSETQ. Trimming took off 0 bases at V and 5 bases at J, with 8 bases between the two ends. The CDR3 has 13 residues. CDR3 in amino acids: CASSLGARETQYF. CDR3 nucleotide sequence: TGCGCCAGCAGCTTGGGGGCCCGGGAGACCCAGTACTTC.

J is TRBJ2-6 and V is TRBV19; D might be TRBD1 or TRBD2, each matching 6 bases. Germline loops: CDR1 LNHDA, CDR2 SQIVND (reference sequence). CDR3 size: 21 residues. Trimming cost V 0 bases and J 0 bases, with 21 bases left between them. CDR3 amino acids: CASSIEGGGAGVASGANVLTF. CDR3 bases: TGTGCCAGTAGTATAGAAGGTGGCGGGGCAGGGGTAGCCTCTGGGGCCAACGTCCTGACTTTC.

This rearrangement joins TRBV19 to TRBJ1-5; D call uncertain. Trimming removed 5 bases from V and 5 bases from J, with 7 bases in between. This CDR3 region has 12 residues. Germline CDR1 is LNHDA and CDR2 is SQIVND (reference sequence). The CDR3 region has the DNA TGTGCCAGTAGTCTTGAGGATCAGCCCCAGCATTTT. Its protein product is CASSLEDQPQHF.

This rearrangement joins TRBV13 to TRBJ1-4, with no clear D. With 2 bases removed from V and 8 bases from J, the gap between germline ends came to 9 bases. This CDR3 has 13 amino acids. Germline V gene sequence: CDR1 PRHDT, CDR2 FYEKMQ (reference sequence). CDR3 DNA sequence: TGTGCCAGCAGCTTAAGAGGGAGAGAAAAACTGTTTTTT. This gives the protein CASSLRGREKLFF.

The table lists this clone with a few counts. The V gene is TRBV10-2, the J gene TRBJ2-6, with TRBD1 matching 10 bases. Germline-derived CDR1 and CDR2 are WSHSY and SAAADI. CDR3 length: 18 residues. V lost 7 bases and J lost 0; bases outside the gene matches: 9. CDR3 amino acids: CASTIDRGQDSGANVLTF. The DNA of the CDR3 is TGCGCCAGCACAATCGACAGGGGGCAAGACTCTGGGGCCAACGTCCTGACTTTC.

The chain has TRBV5-4 and TRBJ1-2, with TRBD1 matching 9 bases. The CDR3 is 15 amino acids. V dropped 4 bases and J dropped 2; count of bases not matched to a gene: 6. CDR1 and CDR2 (germline): SGHNT, YYREEE (reference sequence). The CDR3 nucleotides are TGTGCCAGCAGCCAAGGGACAGGGTTAAACTATGGCTACACCTTC. Translated, it gives CASSQGTGLNYGYTF. The entire variable domain, with the rest obtained from reference TRBV5-4 and TRBJ1-2, is as follows: ETGVTQSPTHLIKTRGQQVTLRCSSQSGHNTVSWYQQALGQGPQFIFQYYREEENGRGNFPPRFSGLQFPNYSSELNVNALELDDSALYLCASSQGTGLNYGYTFGSGTRLTVV.